Listed here are 7 T cell receptor beta chains from one sample, sequenced in a study of blood T cells in healthy people across ages. A second 7 to 11 cycle PCR used barcoded and J-beta primers. TCRdb ran MiXCR on the 5' RACE reads and lists one entry per CDR3 protein. The sample yields approximately 850,000 distinct CDR3 sequences, approximately 44% seen once. What was sequenced was blood. Receptors were obtained from a man aged 55 to 69 in good health.

This clonotype was detected a few times. The chain combines TRBV5-1 with TRBJ2-7; perhaps TRBD1 as D (6 bases). Germline assignment: CDR1 SGHRS and CDR2 YFSETQ. The CDR3 runs 14 residues. The V end lost 2 bases, the J end lost 3 bases, and 12 bases lay between the germline ends. The CDR3 bases are TGCGCCAGCAGCTTAGGACAGAGCCACTACGAGCAGTACTTC. It specifies CASSLGQSHYEQYF.

This clonotype was detected only once. The CDR3 is CASSLWTGSPEAFF. As DNA, the CDR3 is TGCGCCAGCAGCCTCTGGACAGGGAGTCCTGAAGCTTTCTTT. This rearrangement joins TRBV4-3 to TRBJ1-1; 8 nucleotides line up with TRBD1. The CDR3 runs to 14 residues. Trimming removed 4 bases from V and 6 bases from J; junction bases left unmatched: 7. The germline V gene has CDR1 LGHNA and CDR2 YSLEER.

The rearrangement uses TRBV5-6 and TRBJ2-7; 8 bases fit TRBD1. This CDR3 has 15 amino acids. Germline CDR1 is SGHDT and CDR2 is YYEEEE. V was pared by 3 bases and J by 3 bases, with 8 bases of the junction left unmatched. The CDR3 region is CASSSLRQGSYEQYF. CDR3 nucleotides: TGTGCCAGCAGCTCATTACGACAGGGGAGCTACGAGCAGTACTTC.

This rearrangement joins TRBV18 to TRBJ2-7; D uncertain. With 0 bases removed from V and 5 bases from J, the gap between germline ends came to 11 bases. Germline V CDR1 and CDR2: KGHSH, LQKENI. The CDR3 has 14 residues. The CDR3 is CASSPPSVVHEQYF. The CDR3 DNA follows: TGTGCCAGCTCACCACCGAGTGTGGTCCACGAGCAGTACTTC.

The rearrangement joins TRBV9 to TRBJ2-6; a weak D match, TRBD2 (6 bases). This CDR3 comprises 16 residues. V lost 3 bases, J lost 1 base, and 11 bases lay in between. CDR1 is SGDLS, CDR2 YYNGEE, per germline. The CDR3 region is CASSGGEPSGANVLTF. CDR3 coding DNA: TGTGCCAGCAGCGGGGGGGAACCTTCTGGGGCCAACGTCCTGACTTTC. The full variable domain, rest sourced from reference TRBV9 and TRBJ2-6, is DSGVTQTPKHLITATGQRVTLRCSPRSGDLSVYWYQQSLDQGLQFLIQYYNGEERAKGNILERFSAQQFPDLHSELNLSSLELGDSALYFCASSGGEPSGANVLTFGAGSRLTVL.

This clonotype came up many times. The chain employs TRBV7-2 and TRBJ2-5; D might be TRBD1 (6 bases). Trimming stripped 5 bases from V and 1 base from J, with 17 bases between. The germline V gene encodes CDR1 SGHTA and CDR2 FQGNSA. This CDR3 spans 16 amino acids. The DNA of the CDR3 is TGTGCCAGCAGCCTGTACCTGGGGGCAAGCCAAGAGACCCAGTACTTC. Translated: CASSLYLGASQETQYF.

This clonotype was seen more than once but under ten times. The chain carries TRBV5-1 and TRBJ2-3, with a tentative D call TRBD1 (7 bases). V was pared by 4 bases and J by 2 bases, with 11 bases between. This CDR3 comprises 14 residues. Germline V lookup: CDR1 SGHRS, CDR2 YFSETQ. In DNA, the CDR3 is TGCGCCAGCAGCGCGGGACAGAACACAGATACGCAGTATTTT. It codes for CASSAGQNTDTQYF. The full variable domain, its missing parts supplied by reference TRBV5-1 and TRBJ2-3, is KAGVTQTPRYLIKTRGQQVTLSCSPISGHRSVSWYQQTPGQGLQFLFEYFSETQRNKGNFPGRFSGRQFSNSRSEMNVSTLELGDSALYLCASSAGQNTDTQYFGPGTRLTVL.